This T cell receptor beta chain was found in a study of T cell repertoires in aging, cancer and after chemotherapy. Study-level background: Donor ages fell into six groups from 30 or younger up to 70 or older. Patients with chronic lymphocytic leukemia were sampled before and after fludarabine- or bendamustine-based chemotherapy.

This clonotype has just one count. Its antigen remains unidentified. Peripheral blood genomic DNA, not sorted cells or RNA, was the template. General observations from the study: In each cancer cohort, median generation probability increased across chemotherapy, suggesting thymic output rebounded. Untreated cancer patients had significantly lower blood TCR diversity than age-matched healthy donors.

Multiplex touch-down PCR with TRB-A/B primers amplified rearranged V-D-J TRB sequences. TCRdb processed the multiplex PCR reads anew with MiXCR; each CDR3 protein has one entry. The sample records about 10,000 distinct CDR3 sequences, about 25% being singletons. V was clipped by 6 bases and J by 4 bases; unmatched bases: 9. The length of the CDR3 is 15 residues. The germline gives CDR1 LNHDA, CDR2 SQIVND (reference sequence). Sequenced sample: blood. The genes are TRBV19 and TRBJ2-5; 9 bases match TRBD1. The TCR was taken from a human donor with a blood cancer. The donor label of this sample is uncertain. The CDR3 DNA reads as TGTGCCAGTAGCCCCGGGACAGGGCTTGGAGAGACCCAGTACTTC. This gives the protein CASSPGTGLGETQYF.